This T cell receptor beta chain was documented in a study of T cell repertoires in cytomegalovirus infection. The wider study: Public TCR beta signatures were indicative of both CMV infection and a matching HLA type. Findings and caveats of the study: Based on cumulative public TCR beta family frequency, carriers of CMV plus the relevant HLA were identified. Clonotypes of TCR beta that were HLA-C-restricted and CMV-specific dominated the ex vivo response.

TCRdb called the reads again in MiXCR, with one record for every CDR3 protein. The sample carries some 450,000 distinct CDR3 sequences, around 32% recorded once. The CDR3 has 13 amino acids. V lost 2 bases and J 9 bases, leaving 11 bases between the germline ends. Germline V CDR1 and CDR2: MNHGY, SAAAGT. There are a few counts of this clonotype. The antigen is unknown. The receptor was derived from a human donor in good health (CMV status not recorded). Some clones in this sample may be carry-over from other donors' samples. The chain carries TRBV6-8 and TRBJ2-1; D possibly corresponds to TRBD2 (6 bases). The sample was PBMCs. CDR3 bases: TGTGCCAGCAGTTACGGCCAGGGAGGTGAGCAGTTCTTC. It is translated as CASSYGQGGEQFF.